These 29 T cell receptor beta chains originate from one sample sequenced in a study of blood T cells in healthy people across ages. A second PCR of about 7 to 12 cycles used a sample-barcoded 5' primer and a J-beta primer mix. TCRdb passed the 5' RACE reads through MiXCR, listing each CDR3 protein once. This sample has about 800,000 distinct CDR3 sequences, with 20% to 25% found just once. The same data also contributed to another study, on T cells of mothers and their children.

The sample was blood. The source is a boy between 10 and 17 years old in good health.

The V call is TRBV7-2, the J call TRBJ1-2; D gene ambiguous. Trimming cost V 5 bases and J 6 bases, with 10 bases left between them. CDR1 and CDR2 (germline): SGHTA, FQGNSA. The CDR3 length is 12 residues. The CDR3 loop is CASSPDVNGYTF. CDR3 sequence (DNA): TGTGCCAGCAGCCCGGACGTAAATGGCTACACCTTC.

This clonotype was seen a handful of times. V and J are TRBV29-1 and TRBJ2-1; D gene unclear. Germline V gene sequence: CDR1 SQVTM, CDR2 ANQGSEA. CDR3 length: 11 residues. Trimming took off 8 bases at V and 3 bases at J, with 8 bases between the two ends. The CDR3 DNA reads TGCAGCACCTTAGGCTACAATGAGCAGTTCTTC. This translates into CSTLGYNEQFF.

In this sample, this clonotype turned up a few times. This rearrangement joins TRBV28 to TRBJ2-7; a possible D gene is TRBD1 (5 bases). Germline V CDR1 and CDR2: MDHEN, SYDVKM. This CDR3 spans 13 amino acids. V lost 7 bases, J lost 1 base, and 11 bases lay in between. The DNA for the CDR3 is TGTGCCAGCACAGGGCTCGATTCCTACGAGCAGTACTTC. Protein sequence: CASTGLDSYEQYF.

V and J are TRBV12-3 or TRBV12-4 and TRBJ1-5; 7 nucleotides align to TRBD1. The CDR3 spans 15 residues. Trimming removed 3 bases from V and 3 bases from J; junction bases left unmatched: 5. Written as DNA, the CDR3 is TGTGCCAGCAGTTTCGCACAGGGGAACAATCAGCCCCAGCATTTT. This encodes CASSFAQGNNQPQHF.

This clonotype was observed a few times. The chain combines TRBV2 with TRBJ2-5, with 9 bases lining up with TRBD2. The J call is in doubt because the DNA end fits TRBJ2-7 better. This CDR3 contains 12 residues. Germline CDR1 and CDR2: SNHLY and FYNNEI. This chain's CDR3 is CAPSGDLYEQYF. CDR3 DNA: TGTGCCCCTAGCGGGGACCTCTACGAGCAGTACTTC.

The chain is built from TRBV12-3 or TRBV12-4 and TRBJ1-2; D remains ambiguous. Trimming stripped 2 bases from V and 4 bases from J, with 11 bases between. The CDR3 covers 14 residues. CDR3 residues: CASSLKGFGYGYTF. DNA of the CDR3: TGTGCCAGCAGTTTAAAAGGGTTCGGCTATGGCTACACCTTC.

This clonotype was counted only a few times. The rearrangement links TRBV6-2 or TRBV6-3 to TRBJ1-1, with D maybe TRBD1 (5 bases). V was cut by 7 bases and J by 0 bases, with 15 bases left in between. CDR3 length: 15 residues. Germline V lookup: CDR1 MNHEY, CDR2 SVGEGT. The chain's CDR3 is CASIYRGSMNTEAFF. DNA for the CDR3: TGTGCCAGCATCTATCGGGGGTCCATGAACACTGAAGCTTTCTTT.

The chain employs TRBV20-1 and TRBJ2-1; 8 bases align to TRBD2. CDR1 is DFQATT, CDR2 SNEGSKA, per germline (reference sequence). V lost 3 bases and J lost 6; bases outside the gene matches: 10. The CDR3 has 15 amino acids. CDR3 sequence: CSASSSGGVPNEQFF. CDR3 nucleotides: TGCAGTGCTAGCTCTTCGGGGGGGGTCCCCAATGAGCAGTTCTTC.

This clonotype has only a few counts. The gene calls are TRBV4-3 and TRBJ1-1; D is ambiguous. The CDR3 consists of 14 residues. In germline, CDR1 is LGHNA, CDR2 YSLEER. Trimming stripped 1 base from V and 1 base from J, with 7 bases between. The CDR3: CASSQAQANTEAFF. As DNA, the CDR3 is TGCGCCAGCAGCCAAGCCCAGGCGAACACTGAAGCTTTCTTT.

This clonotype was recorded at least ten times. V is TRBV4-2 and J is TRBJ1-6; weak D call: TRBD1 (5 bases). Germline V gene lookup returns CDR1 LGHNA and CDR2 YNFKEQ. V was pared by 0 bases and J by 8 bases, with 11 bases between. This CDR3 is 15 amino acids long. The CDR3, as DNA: TGTGCCAGCAGCCAAGATCGCAGGGCCCATTCACCCCTCCACTTT. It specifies CASSQDRRAHSPLHF.

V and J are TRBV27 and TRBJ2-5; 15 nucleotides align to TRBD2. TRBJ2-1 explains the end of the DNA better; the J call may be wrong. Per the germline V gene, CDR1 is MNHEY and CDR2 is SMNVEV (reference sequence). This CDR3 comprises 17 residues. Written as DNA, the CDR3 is TGTGCCAGCAGTCCGGGACTAGCGGGGGGAAAACAAGAGACCCAGTTCTTC. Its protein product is CASSPGLAGGKQETQFF.

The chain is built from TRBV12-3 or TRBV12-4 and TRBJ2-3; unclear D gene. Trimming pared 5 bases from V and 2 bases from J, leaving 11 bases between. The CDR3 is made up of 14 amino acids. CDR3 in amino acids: CASSDVGFTDTQYF. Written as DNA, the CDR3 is TGTGCCAGCAGTGATGTAGGTTTCACAGATACGCAGTATTTT.

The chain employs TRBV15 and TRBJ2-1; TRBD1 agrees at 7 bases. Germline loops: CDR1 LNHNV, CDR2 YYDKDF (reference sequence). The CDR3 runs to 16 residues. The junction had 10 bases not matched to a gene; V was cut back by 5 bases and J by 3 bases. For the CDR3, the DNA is TGTGCCACCAGCCAAGGACAGGAAGAATACTACAATGAGCAGTTCTTC. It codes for CATSQGQEEYYNEQFF.

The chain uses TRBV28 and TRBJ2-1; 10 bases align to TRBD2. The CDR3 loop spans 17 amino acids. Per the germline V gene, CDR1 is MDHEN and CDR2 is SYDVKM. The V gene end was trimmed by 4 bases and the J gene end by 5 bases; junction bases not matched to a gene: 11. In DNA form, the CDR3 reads TGTGCCAGCAGTTCTCCCCGAGCTAGCGGGGGCCACAATGAGCAGTTCTTC. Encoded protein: CASSSPRASGGHNEQFF.

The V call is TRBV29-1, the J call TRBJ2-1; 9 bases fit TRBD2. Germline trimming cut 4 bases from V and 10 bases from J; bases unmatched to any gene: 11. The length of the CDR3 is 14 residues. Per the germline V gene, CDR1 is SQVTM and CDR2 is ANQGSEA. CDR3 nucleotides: TGCAGCGTTGTCGGTTGGCTAGCGGGAAACGAGCAGTTCTTC. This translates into CSVVGWLAGNEQFF.

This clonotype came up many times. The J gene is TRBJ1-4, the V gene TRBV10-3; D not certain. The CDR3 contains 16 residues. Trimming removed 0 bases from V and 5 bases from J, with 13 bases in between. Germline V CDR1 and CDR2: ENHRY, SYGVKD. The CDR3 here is CAISESTGQSNEKLFF. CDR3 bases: TGTGCCATCAGTGAGTCGACTGGGCAGAGCAATGAAAAACTGTTTTTT.

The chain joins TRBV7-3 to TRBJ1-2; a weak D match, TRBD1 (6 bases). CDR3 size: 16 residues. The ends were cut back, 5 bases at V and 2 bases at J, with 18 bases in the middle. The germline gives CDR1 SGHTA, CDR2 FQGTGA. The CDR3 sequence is CASSPAGTSLNYGYTF. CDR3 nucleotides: TGTGCCAGCAGCCCCGCCGGGACAAGCTTAAACTATGGCTACACCTTC.

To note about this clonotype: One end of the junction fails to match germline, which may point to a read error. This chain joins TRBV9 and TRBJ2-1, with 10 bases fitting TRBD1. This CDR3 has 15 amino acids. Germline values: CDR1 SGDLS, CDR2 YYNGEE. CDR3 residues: CASSVGTGGGNGQFF. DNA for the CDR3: TGTGCCAGCAGCGTAGGGACAGGGGGTGGCAATGGGCAGTTCTTC.

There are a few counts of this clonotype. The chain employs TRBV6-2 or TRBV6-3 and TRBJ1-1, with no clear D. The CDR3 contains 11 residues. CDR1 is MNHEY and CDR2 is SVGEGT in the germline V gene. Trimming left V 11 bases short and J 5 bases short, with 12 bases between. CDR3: CACGVGTEAFF. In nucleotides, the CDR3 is TGTGCCTGTGGGGTTGGGACTGAAGCTTTCTTT.

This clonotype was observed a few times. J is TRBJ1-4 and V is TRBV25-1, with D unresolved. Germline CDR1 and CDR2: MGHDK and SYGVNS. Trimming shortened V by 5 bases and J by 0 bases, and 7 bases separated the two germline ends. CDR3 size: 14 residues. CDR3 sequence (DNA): TGTGCCAGCAGTCGAATTGCAACTAATGAAAAACTGTTTTTT. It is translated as CASSRIATNEKLFF.

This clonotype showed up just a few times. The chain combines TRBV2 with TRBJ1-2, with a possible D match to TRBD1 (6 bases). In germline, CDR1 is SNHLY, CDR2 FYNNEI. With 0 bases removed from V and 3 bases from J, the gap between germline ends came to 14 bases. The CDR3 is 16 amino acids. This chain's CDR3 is CASSEAQGRRDYGYTF. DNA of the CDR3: TGTGCCAGCAGTGAAGCACAGGGTAGGAGAGACTATGGCTACACCTTC.

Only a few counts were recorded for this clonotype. CDR3 bases: TGCGCCAGCAGCCAAGATCCAGGGGCAGGCGGTGAAAAACTGTTTTTT. Translated: CASSQDPGAGGEKLFF. The V gene is TRBV4-1, the J gene TRBJ1-4; the D gene is possibly TRBD1 (6 bases). The germline gives CDR1 MGHRA, CDR2 YSYEKL. The V gene lost 0 bases and the J gene lost 7 bases, with 15 bases spanning the gap. The CDR3 spans 16 residues.

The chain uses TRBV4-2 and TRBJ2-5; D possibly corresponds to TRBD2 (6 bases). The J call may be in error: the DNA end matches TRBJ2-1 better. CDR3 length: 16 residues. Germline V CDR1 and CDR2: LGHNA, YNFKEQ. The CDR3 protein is CASSQDPGEDPNEQFF. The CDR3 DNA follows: TGTGCCAGCAGCCAAGATCCGGGGGAGGACCCCAATGAGCAGTTCTTC.

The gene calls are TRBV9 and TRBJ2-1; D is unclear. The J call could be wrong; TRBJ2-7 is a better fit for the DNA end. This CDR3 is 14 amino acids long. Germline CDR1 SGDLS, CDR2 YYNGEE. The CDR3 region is CASSGGYTTYEQYF. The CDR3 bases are TGTGCCAGCAGCGGAGGATACACAACCTACGAGCAGTACTTC.

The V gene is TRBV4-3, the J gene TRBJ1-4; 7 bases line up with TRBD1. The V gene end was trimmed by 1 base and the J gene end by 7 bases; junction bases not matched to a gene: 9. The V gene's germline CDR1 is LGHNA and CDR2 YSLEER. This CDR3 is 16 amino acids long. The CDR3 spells CASSQGQQGTREKLFF. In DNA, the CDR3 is TGCGCCAGCAGCCAAGGACAACAGGGGACTCGTGAAAAACTGTTTTTT.

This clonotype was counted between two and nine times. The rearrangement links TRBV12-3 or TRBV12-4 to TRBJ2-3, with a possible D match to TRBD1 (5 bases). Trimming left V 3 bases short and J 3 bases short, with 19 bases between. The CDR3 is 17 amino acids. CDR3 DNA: TGTGCCAGCAGTTTGAAGCCTGACAGCCTGATTACAGATACGCAGTATTTT. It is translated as CASSLKPDSLITDTQYF.

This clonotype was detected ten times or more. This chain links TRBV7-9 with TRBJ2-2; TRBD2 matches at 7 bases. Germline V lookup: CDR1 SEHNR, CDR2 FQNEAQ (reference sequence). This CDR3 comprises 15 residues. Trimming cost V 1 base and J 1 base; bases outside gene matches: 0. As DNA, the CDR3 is TGTGCCAGCAGCTTAGGCGGGAGGAACACCGGGGAGCTGTTTTTT. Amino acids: CASSLGGRNTGELFF.

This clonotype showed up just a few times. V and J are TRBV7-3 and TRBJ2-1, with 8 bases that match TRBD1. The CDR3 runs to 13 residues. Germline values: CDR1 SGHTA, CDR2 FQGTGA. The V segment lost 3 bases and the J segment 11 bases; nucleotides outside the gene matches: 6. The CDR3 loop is CASSLTGQGQQFF. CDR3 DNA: TGTGCCAGCAGCTTGACCGGACAGGGCCAGCAGTTCTTC.

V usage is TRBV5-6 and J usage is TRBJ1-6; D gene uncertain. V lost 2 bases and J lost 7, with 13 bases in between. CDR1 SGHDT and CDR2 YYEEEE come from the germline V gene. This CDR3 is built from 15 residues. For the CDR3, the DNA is TGTGCCAGCAGCTTCCGCGGTTCTGGCAATTCACCCCTCCACTTT. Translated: CASSFRGSGNSPLHF.